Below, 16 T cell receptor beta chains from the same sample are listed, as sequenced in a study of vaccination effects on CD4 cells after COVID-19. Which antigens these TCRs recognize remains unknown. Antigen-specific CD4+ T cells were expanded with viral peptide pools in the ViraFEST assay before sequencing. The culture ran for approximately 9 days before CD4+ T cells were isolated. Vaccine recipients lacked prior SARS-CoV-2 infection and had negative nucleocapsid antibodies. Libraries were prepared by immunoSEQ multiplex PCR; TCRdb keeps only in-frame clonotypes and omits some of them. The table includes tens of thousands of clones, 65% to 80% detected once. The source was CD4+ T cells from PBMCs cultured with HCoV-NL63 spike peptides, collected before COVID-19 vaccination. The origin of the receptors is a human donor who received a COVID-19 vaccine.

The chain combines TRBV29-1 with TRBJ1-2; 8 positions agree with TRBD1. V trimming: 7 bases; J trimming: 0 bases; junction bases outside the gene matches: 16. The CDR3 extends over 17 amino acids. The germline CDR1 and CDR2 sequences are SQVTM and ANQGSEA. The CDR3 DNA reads TGCAGCGCTAAATCCGGGACAGGTCCCCCTCCTAACTATGGCTACACCTTC. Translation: CSAKSGTGPPPNYGYTF.

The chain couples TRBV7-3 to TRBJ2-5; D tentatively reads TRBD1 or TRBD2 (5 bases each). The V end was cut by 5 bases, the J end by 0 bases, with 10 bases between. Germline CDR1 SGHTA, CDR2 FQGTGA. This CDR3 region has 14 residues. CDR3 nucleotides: TGTGCCAGCAGCCGTATGGGGGACCAAGAGACCCAGTACTTC. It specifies CASSRMGDQETQYF.

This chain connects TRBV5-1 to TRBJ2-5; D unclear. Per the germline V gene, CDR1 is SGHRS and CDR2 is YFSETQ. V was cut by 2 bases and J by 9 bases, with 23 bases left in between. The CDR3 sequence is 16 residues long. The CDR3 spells CASSLTGPQEPLAQYF. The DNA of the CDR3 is TGCGCCAGCAGCTTAACCGGGCCCCAAGAACCATTGGCCCAGTACTTC.

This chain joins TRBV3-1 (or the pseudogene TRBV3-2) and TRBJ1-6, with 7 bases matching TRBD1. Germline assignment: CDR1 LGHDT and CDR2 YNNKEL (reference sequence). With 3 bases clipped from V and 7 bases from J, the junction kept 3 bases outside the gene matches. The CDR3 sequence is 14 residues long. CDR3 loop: CASSQGTVNSPLHF. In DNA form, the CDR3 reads TGTGCCAGCAGCCAGGGGACAGTCAATTCACCCCTCCACTTT.

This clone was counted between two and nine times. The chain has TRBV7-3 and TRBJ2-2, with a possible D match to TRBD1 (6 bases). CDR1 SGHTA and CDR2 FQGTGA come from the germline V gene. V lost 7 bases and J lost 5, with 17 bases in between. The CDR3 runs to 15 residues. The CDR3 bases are TGTGCCAGCACCCAGGACAGCCTAACAACCGGGGAGCTGTTTTTT. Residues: CASTQDSLTTGELFF.

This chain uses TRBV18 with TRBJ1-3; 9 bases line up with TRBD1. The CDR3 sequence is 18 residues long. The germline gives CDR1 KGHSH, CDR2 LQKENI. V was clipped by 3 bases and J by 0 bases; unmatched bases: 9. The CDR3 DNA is TGTGCCAGCTCACCCCAAAGGGACAGGGCAGACTCTGGAAACACCATATATTTT. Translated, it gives CASSPQRDRADSGNTIYF.

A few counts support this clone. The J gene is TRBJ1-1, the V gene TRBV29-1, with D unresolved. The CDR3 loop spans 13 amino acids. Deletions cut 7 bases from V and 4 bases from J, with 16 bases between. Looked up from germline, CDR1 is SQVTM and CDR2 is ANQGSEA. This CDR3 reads CSATAGLFTEAFF. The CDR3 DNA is TGCAGCGCTACCGCGGGCCTATTCACTGAAGCTTTCTTT.

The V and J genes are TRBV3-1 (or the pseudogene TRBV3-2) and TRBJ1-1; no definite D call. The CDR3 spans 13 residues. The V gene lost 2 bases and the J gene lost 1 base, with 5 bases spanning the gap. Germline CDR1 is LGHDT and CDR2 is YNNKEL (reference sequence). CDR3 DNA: TGTGCCAGCAGCCAAACAAGGAACACTGAAGCTTTCTTT. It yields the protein CASSQTRNTEAFF.

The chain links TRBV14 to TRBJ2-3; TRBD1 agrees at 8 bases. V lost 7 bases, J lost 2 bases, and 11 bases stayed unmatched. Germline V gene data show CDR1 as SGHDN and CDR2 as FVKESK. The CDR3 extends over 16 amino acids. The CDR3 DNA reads TGTGCCAGCACCTCAACAGGGGGTTCTGCCACAGATACGCAGTATTTT. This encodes CASTSTGGSATDTQYF.

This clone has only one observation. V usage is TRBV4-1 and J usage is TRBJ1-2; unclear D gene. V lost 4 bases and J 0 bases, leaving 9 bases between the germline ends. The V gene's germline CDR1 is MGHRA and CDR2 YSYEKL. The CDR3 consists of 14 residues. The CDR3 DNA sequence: TGCGCCAGCAGCCGTCAAGGATCTAACTATGGCTACACCTTC. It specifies CASSRQGSNYGYTF.

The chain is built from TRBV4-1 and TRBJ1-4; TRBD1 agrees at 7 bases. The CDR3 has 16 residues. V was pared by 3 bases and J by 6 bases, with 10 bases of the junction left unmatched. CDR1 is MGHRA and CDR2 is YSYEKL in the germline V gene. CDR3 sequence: CASSQDRDSLYEKLFF. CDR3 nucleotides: TGCGCCAGCAGCCAGGACCGGGACAGTCTATATGAAAAACTGTTTTTT.

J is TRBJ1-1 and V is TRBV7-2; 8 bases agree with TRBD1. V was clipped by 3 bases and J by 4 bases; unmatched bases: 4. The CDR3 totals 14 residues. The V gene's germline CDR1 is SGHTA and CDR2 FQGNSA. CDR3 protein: CASSLGQDRTEAFF. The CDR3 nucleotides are TGTGCCAGCAGCTTGGGACAGGACCGCACTGAAGCTTTCTTT.

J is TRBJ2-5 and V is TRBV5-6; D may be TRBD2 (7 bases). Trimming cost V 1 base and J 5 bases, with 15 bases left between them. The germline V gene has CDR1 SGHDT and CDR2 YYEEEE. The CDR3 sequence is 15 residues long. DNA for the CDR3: TGTGCCAGCAGCTTGCAAGGGGGGGCTTGGGAGACCCAGTACTTC. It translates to CASSLQGGAWETQYF.

The CDR3 DNA is TGCAGCGCCGTGAGCAGGGTCCAGATAGAGACCCAGTACTTC. Translation: CSAVSRVQIETQYF. The chain recombines TRBV29-1 with TRBJ2-5; a weak D match, TRBD1 (5 bases). Looked up from germline, CDR1 is SQVTM and CDR2 is ANQGSEA. CDR3 length: 14 amino acids. Trimming removed 7 bases from V and 4 bases from J, with 19 bases in between.

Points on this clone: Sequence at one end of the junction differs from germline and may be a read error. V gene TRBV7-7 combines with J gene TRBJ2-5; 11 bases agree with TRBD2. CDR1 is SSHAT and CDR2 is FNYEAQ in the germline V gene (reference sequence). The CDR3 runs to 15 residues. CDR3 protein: CASSLAGGYQETQYF. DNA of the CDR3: TGTGCCAGCAGCCTAGCGGGGGGCTACCAAGAGACCCAGTACTTC.

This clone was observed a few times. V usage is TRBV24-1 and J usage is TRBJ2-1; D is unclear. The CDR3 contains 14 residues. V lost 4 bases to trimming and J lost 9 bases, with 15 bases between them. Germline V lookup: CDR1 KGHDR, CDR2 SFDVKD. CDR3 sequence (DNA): TGTGCCACCAGTGACCCCTCCTGGACGGCTGAGCAGTTCTTC. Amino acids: CATSDPSWTAEQFF.